This T cell receptor beta chain stems from a study of blood T cell repertoires in COVID-19 (dated by TCRdb to the early 2020s). With respect to the entire study: Samples from collaborators originated in the United States, Italy and Spain and spanned both the acute and convalescent phases of COVID-19. The prospective study material was composed of cDNA or gDNA derived from T cells, B-cell-depleted T cells, or PBMCs. Subjects who had been exposed to COVID-19, were actively infected with it, or had recovered from it provided the deeply sampled blood TCRbeta repertoires that made up the dataset. A freely available public database, intended as a resource for researchers studying the immune response to SARS-CoV-2, is where the repertoires were released. The samples were drawn from the first 160 participants of the ongoing ImmuneRACE study and from 1,254 subjects provided by 6 global collaborators. Nearly every sample came with metadata listing a de-identified subject ID, COVID-19 status, age in years and sex. HLA class I and class II types, where available, came from metadata supplied by the sample provider rather than from assay-based typing.

What the work shows at the level of the full study, not this receptor alone: How much clinical and demographic metadata was included differed by source and by participant, and the metadata was provided uncurated.

TCRbeta CDR3 regions were amplified from genomic DNA using the immunoSEQ Assay, a bias-controlled multiplex PCR. In the authors' own workflow: The number of nucleated cells in each sample was estimated from the amplification of reference gene primers within the assay. To quantify the absolute abundance of each unique TCRbeta CDR3 rearrangement, sequence reads were collapsed and filtered. For each sample, productive Simpson clonality was calculated as the square root of Simpson's diversity index over productive rearrangements. TCRdb's version of the immuneACCESS table is confined to in-frame rearrangements and falls short of the full clone set. An unresolved V gene accounts for under half of the shortfall where checked; the remainder is of unknown origin. For V, J and clone size, that table is used; D and trimming come from the DNA. In all, the sample holds fewer than 50,000 clones, and more than 90% of those were seen once. Clones ranked in the top ten supply 3.5% to 4% of the sample.

As regards this clone: It lacks a known antigen. One base away there is no much larger clone; base qualities are not given.

Each collaborating institution followed its own protocols to collect whole blood in K2EDTA tubes. For TCRbeta analysis, collaborators shipped samples in one of three forms: frozen whole blood, isolated PBMCs, or DNA extracted from either of those sample types. The CDR3 numbers 13 residues from cysteine through phenylalanine. Just the 39-base CDR3 DNA is kept, in frame starting at base 1. As encoded in the germline V gene, CDR1 is ENHRY while CDR2 is SYGVKD. The V end gives up 9 bases and the J end 5 bases, leaving 7 bases in the junction not matched to a gene. The receptor was derived from a human donor in a cohort sampled during active COVID-19. Recombination connected TRBV10-3 to TRBJ1-5, with 7 bases matching TRBD1. What was sequenced was peripheral blood. The bases read TGTGCCATTCGAGGGGGCTTAGATCAGCCCCAGCATTTT. Translated, it reads CAIRGGLDQPQHF.